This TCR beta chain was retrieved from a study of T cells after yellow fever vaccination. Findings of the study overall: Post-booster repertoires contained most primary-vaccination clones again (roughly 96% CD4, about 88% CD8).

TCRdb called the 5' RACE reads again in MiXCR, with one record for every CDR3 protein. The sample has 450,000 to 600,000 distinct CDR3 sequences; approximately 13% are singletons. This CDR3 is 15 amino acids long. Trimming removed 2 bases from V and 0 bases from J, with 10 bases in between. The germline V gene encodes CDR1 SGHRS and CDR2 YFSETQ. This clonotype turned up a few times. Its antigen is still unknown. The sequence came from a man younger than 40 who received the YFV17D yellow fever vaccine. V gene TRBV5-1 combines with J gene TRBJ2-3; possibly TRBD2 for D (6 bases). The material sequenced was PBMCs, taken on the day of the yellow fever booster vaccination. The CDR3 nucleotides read TGCGCCAGCAGCTTTAGCGGAGTCAGCACAGATACGCAGTATTTT. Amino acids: CASSFSGVSTDTQYF.